This is a list of T cell receptor beta chains from one sample in a study of T cell responses to AZD1222 COVID-19 vaccine. The protocol was immunoSEQ multiplex PCR, while the TCRdb copy is restricted to in-frame clones and leaves out a portion. The table has more than 100,000 clones, about 93% seen once. Source: peripheral blood, taken on day 0 of AZD1222 vaccination. These receptors were obtained from an adult in good health. CDR3s include the opening cysteine and the closing phenylalanine or tryptophan. The D gene is left open where the match is weak. The size of a clone is reported for some rows only, either as once, few or many, or as a class for expanded clones.

TRBD2,TRBV27,NA,TRBJ2-7,TGTGCCCAGTGTGGGCTAGCGGGGAGGAAGGAGGACGAGCAGTACTTC,CAQCGLAGRKEDEQYF
NA,TRBV29-1,NA,TRBJ2-5,TGCAGCGTTGAGCTGGGCGGGGAGACCCAGTACTTC,CSVELGGETQYF
TRBD2,TRBV19,NA,TRBJ2-3,TGTGCCAGTAGTAGAGGGCTGGGACTAGCGGGAGATACGCAGTATTTT,CASSRGLGLAGDTQYF
NA,TRBV27,NA,TRBJ2-2,TGTGCCATCAGGGGCGGCAACGCGAACACCGGGGAGCTGTTTTTT,CAIRGGNANTGELFF
NA,TRBV30,once,TRBJ2-7,TGTGCCTGGACCCGGTCACTAGCTGGAGAGCAGTACTTC,CAWTRSLAGEQYF
TRBD2,TRBV4-1,NA,TRBJ2-3,TGCGCCAGCAGCCAAGTAGCGGGGCCTAGCACAGATACGCAGTATTTT,CASSQVAGPSTDTQYF
TRBD2,TRBV12-3/TRBV12-4,NA,TRBJ2-3,TGTGCCAGCAGTTTAGGTGGACTAGCGCAGTATTTT,CASSLGGLAQYF
NA,TRBV28,NA,TRBJ2-7,TGTGCCAGCAGTTTTGGTGGGGGCGAGCAGTACTTC,CASSFGGGEQYF
NA,TRBV11-2,NA,TRBJ1-2,TGTGCCAGCGGCGCCCTGCAGGAGGCCCCTAACTATGGCTACACCTTC,CASGALQEAPNYGYTF
TRBD1,TRBV18,NA,TRBJ1-3,TGTGCCAGCCGGAGGACAGGAGACTCTGGAAACACCATATATTTT,CASRRTGDSGNTIYF